The 8 T cell receptor beta chains presented below share a single source sample, sequenced in a study of regulatory dendritic cells for organ transplantation. TCRdb's table, derived via immunoSEQ multiplex PCR, lists solely in-frame clones and lacks some. This sample has 26,000 or so clones, with about four fifths found just once. The sample consisted of naive CD4+ T cells from blood. Subset given: CD45RA+ naive T cells. These TCRs come from a human donor in good health.

This rearrangement joins TRBV5-1 to TRBJ2-3; 11 bases line up with TRBD2. Germline CDR1 and CDR2: SGHRS and YFSETQ. This CDR3 has 17 residues. The junction had 7 bases not matched to a gene; V was cut back by 3 bases and J by 1 base. In nucleotides, the CDR3 is TGCGCCAGCAGCTCGGGGACTAGCGGAAGACGCACAGATACGCAGTATTTT. Protein product: CASSSGTSGRRTDTQYF.

V is TRBV9 and J is TRBJ2-2; the D gene is possibly TRBD2 (5 bases). Germline V CDR1 and CDR2: SGDLS, YYNGEE. Trimming took 1 base from V and 3 from J, leaving 13 bases between them. This CDR3 region has 16 residues. The chain's CDR3 is CASSVSLARDTGELFF. The CDR3 DNA reads as TGTGCCAGCAGCGTATCCCTAGCCCGCGACACCGGGGAGCTGTTTTTT. The complete variable domain, with remaining parts taken from reference TRBV9 and TRBJ2-2, reads DSGVTQTPKHLITATGQRVTLRCSPRSGDLSVYWYQQSLDQGLQFLIQYYNGEERAKGNILERFSAQQFPDLHSELNLSSLELGDSALYFCASSVSLARDTGELFFGEGSRLTVL.

V usage is TRBV2 and J usage is TRBJ1-6; tentatively, D is TRBD1 (6 bases). This CDR3 comprises 14 residues. Germline V gene data show CDR1 as SNHLY and CDR2 as FYNNEI. Trimming took 4 bases from V and 10 from J, leaving 14 bases between them. The CDR3 protein is CASSAAGGESPLHF. The CDR3, as DNA: TGTGCCAGCAGTGCGGCGGGGGGCGAATCACCCCTCCACTTT.

The chain is built from TRBV5-6 and TRBJ2-1, with a possible D match to TRBD1 (6 bases). The CDR3 is 16 amino acids. The V gene lost 1 base and the J gene lost 7 bases, with 18 bases spanning the gap. Germline values: CDR1 SGHDT, CDR2 YYEEEE. CDR3 region: CASSLYPPGVVNEQFF. The CDR3 DNA sequence: TGTGCCAGCAGCTTGTATCCCCCAGGGGTGGTTAATGAGCAGTTCTTC.

The chain uses TRBV2 and TRBJ2-5, with 10 bases lining up with TRBD1. This CDR3 spans 14 amino acids. Germline lookup yields CDR1 SNHLY and CDR2 FYNNEI. The junction had 6 bases not matched to a gene; V was cut back by 7 bases and J by 4 bases. This CDR3 is CASKRDRGRETQYF. The CDR3 nucleotides are TGTGCCAGCAAAAGGGACAGGGGTCGAGAGACCCAGTACTTC.

The rearrangement uses TRBV9 and TRBJ2-2; 7 bases map to TRBD1. The trim removed 0 bases at V and 6 bases at J, leaving 5 bases unmatched. The CDR3 covers 15 residues. Germline CDR1 reads SGDLS; CDR2 reads YYNGEE. DNA of the CDR3: TGTGCCAGCAGCGTAGGAGGGGGCGCAGCCGGGGAGCTGTTTTTT. It encodes CASSVGGGAAGELFF.

This chain connects TRBV18 to TRBJ1-6, with a weak D call TRBD1 (5 bases). This CDR3 contains 15 residues. Trimming removed 2 bases at V and 7 bases at J, with 12 bases between. CDR1 is KGHSH and CDR2 is LQKENI in the germline V gene. CDR3 DNA sequence: TGTGCCAGCTCACCAGGTAGGGGCGAAAATTCACCCCTCCACTTT. Its protein is CASSPGRGENSPLHF.

The V and J genes are TRBV25-1 and TRBJ1-1; 11 nucleotides align to TRBD1. Germline V gene lookup returns CDR1 MGHDK and CDR2 SYGVNS. After removal of 4 bases from V and 4 bases from J, the junction contained 2 bases not matched to a gene. The CDR3 extends over 14 amino acids. The CDR3 is CASSGGTGGTEAFF. The CDR3, as DNA: TGTGCCAGCAGTGGGGGGACAGGGGGCACTGAAGCTTTCTTT.